This T cell receptor beta chain was observed in a study of T cells in Graves' hyperthyroidism and ophthalmopathy. Clinical symptoms, serum thyroxine and TRAb, thyroid ultrasound and orbital computed tomography together formed the diagnostic basis. Amplification yielded TCR beta CDR3 regions, with RNA transcripts as the source. In the first-round RT-PCR of the TCR CDR3, the HTBI primer set was used. TCRdb independently ran MiXCR on the multiplex PCR reads; one entry per CDR3 protein. The data hold hundreds of thousands of distinct CDR3 sequences, with roughly 19% observed a single time. The receptor comes from a man aged 45-65 years with Graves' ophthalmopathy. Input material: blood.

The CDR3 spells CASSLDGGTPKEYF. In nucleotides, the CDR3 is TGCGCCAGCAGCTTGGATGGTGGGACACCGAAGGAATACTTC. V gene TRBV5-1 combines with J gene TRBJ2-5, with D possibly being TRBD1 (6 bases). The CDR3 runs to 14 residues. The germline V and J ends were trimmed by 0 bases and 14 bases, with 20 bases remaining between them. Germline loops: CDR1 SGHRS, CDR2 YFSETQ.